This T cell receptor beta chain was captured in a study of vaccination and CD4 T cells after COVID-19. The germline gives CDR1 GTSNPN, CDR2 SVGIG (reference sequence). V lost 1 base and J 2 bases, leaving 6 bases between the germline ends. The CDR3 totals 13 residues. Researchers used the Oncomine TCR Beta short-read assay to sequence DNA from cultured CD4+ T cells. A single record per CDR3 protein comes from TCRdb applying MiXCR to the PCR reads. The data contain 4,000 or so distinct CDR3 sequences, about 21% of them seen just once; the ten biggest clones take up approximately 16%. This clonotype was seen more than once but under ten times. The antigen is not known. Treatment meaning: roughly 11-day PBMC culture with coronavirus spike peptide pools or control peptides (ViraFEST assay).

The specimen was CD4+ T cells from blood, cultured in vitro. This clonotype was sampled from a human donor who had recovered from COVID-19. The chain links TRBV30 to TRBJ1-5, with D perhaps TRBD1 (5 bases). CDR3 sequence reads: CAWSGGGNQPQHF. CDR3 DNA sequence: TGTGCCTGGAGTGGGGGGGGCAATCAGCCCCAGCATTTT.